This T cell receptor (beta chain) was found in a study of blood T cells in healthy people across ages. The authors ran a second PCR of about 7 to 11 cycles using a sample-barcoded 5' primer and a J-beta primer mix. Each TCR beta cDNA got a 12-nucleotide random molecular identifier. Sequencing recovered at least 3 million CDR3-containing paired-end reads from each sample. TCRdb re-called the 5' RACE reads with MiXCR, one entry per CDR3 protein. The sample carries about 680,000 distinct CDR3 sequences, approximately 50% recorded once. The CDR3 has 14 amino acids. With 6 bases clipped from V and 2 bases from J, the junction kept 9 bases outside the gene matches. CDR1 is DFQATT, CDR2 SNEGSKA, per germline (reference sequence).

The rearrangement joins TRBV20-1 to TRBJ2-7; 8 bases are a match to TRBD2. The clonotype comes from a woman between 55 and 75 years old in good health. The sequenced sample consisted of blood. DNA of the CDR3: TGCAGTGCGACCTCGGGGGGGAGAGCCTACGAGCAGTACTTC. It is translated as CSATSGGRAYEQYF.